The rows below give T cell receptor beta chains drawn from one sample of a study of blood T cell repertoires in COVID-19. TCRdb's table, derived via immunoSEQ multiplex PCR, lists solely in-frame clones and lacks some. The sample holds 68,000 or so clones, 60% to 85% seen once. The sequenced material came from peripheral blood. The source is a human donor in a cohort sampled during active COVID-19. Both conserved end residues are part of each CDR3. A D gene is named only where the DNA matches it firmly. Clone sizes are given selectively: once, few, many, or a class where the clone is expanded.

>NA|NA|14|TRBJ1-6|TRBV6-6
TGTGCCAGCAGTCCCGACAGAAATAATTCACCCCTCCACTTT
CASSPDRNNSPLHF
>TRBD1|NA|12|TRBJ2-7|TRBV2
TGTGCCAGCAGAGACAGGGGGTCCGAGCAGTACTTC
CASRDRGSEQYF
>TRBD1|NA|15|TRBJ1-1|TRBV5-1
TGCGCCAGCAGCCCAGGACAGGGGGCGGTCACTGAAGCTTTCTTT
CASSPGQGAVTEAFF
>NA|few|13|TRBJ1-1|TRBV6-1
TGTGCCAGCAGTGACCAGGGAATGGGTGAAGCTTTCTTT
CASSDQGMGEAFF
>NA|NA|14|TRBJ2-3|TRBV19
TGTGCCAGTAGCGTTGCAGGGGGCACAGATACGCAGTATTTT
CASSVAGGTDTQYF
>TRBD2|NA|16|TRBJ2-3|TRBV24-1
TGTGCCACCAGTGAAAGGAGCGGGATAATCACAGATACGCAGTATTTT
CATSERSGIITDTQYF
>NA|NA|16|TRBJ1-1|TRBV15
TGTGCCACCAGCAGAGATCTGGCAGGGTCGATGGCTGAAGCTTTCTTT
CATSRDLAGSMAEAFF
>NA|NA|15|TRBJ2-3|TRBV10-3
TGTGCCATCAGTGAGTACACGACTAGCACAGATACGCAGTATTTT
CAISEYTTSTDTQYF
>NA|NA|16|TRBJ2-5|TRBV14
TGTGCCAGCAGCCAAGGGTTTTCACTTGCTCGAGAGACCCAGTACTTC
CASSQGFSLARETQYF
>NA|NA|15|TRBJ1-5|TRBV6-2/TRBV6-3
TGTGCCAGCAGCAGCGACAGGCTGTTCGGTCAGCCCCAGCATTTT
CASSSDRLFGQPQHF
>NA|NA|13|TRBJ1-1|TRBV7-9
TGTGCCAGCAGCTTAGAACGGGACACTGAAGCTTTCTTT
CASSLERDTEAFF
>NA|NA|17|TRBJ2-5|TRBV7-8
TGTGCCAGCAGCTTAGGCGGGGCTACAGGACCGGTGGGGACCCAGTACTTC
CASSLGGATGPVGTQYF
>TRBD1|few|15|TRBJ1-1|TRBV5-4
TGTGCCAGCAGATCCGACAGGGGGCGAGACACTGAAGCTTTCTTT
CASRSDRGRDTEAFF
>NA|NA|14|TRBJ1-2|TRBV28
TGTGCCAGCAGTACCGAGGGCCTTCCGTGGGGCTACACCTTC
CASSTEGLPWGYTF
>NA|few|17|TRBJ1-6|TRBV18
TGTGCCAGCTCACCAACCCAACCACGACAGAGTAATTCACCCCTCCACTTT
CASSPTQPRQSNSPLHF
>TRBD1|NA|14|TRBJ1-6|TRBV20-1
TGCAGTGCCAGTACCGGGACAGGGAGTTCACCCCTCCACTTT
CSASTGTGSSPLHF
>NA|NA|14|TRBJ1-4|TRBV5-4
TGTGCCAGCAGCTTGCAGGGTGTCGGTGAAAAACTGTTTTTT
CASSLQGVGEKLFF
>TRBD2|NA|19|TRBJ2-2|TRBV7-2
TGTGCCAGCAGCTTAGGAGGACTAGCGGGAGTTGCTCGCACCGGGGAGCTGTTTTTT
CASSLGGLAGVARTGELFF
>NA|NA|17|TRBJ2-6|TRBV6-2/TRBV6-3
TGTGCCAGCACCCCGGACAGTACTCTCTCTGGGGCCAACGTCCTGACTTTC
CASTPDSTLSGANVLTF